Each of the 14 T cell receptor beta chains below was sequenced from the same sample in a study of T-cell memory formation after mild COVID-19. From the 5' RACE reads, TCRdb called clonotypes with MiXCR, one entry per CDR3 protein. The table has 260,000 or so distinct CDR3 sequences, 16% seen once. Sample: PBMCs or a T cell subset sorted from them (not recorded which). These receptors were collected from a man between 18 and 35 years old who had mild COVID-19 (a few samples of this study predate the infection). Cell type and time point are not known.

The chain recombines TRBV3-1 with TRBJ2-3; D is uncertain. With 0 bases removed from V and 4 bases from J, the gap between germline ends came to 5 bases. The CDR3 consists of 13 residues. Germline V CDR1 and CDR2: LGHDT, YNNKEL (reference sequence). CDR3 sequence reads: CASSQDWADTQYF. DNA for the CDR3: TGTGCCAGCAGCCAAGACTGGGCAGATACGCAGTATTTT.

This chain joins TRBV24-1 and TRBJ1-2; 7 nucleotides line up with TRBD1. CDR3 size: 13 residues. Germline V gene sequence: CDR1 KGHDR, CDR2 SFDVKD. The J segment lost 8 bases and the V segment lost 6 bases, leaving 8 bases of the junction unmatched. The CDR3 coding sequence is TGTGCCACCAGTCCTAAGGGGGCTAGGGGCTACACCTTC. Translated, it gives CATSPKGARGYTF.

This clonotype was seen a few times. The chain links TRBV5-1 to TRBJ1-1, with D perhaps matching TRBD1 (5 bases). The V and J ends lost 6 bases and 6 bases respectively, with 18 bases between them. Germline CDR1 and CDR2: SGHRS and YFSETQ. CDR3 length: 14 residues. This chain's CDR3 is CASNSRGAAAEAFF. The CDR3 DNA reads as TGCGCCAGCAACTCGCGAGGGGCGGCGGCTGAAGCTTTCTTT.

This clonotype was found a few times. The V call is TRBV20-1, the J call TRBJ2-3; perhaps TRBD2 as D (5 bases). CDR3 size: 17 residues. Germline-derived CDR1 and CDR2 are DFQATT and SNEGSKA (reference sequence). Trimming removed 3 bases at V and 0 bases at J, with 19 bases between. The CDR3 here is CSASWLAVRSSTDTQYF. Written as DNA, the CDR3 is TGCAGTGCTAGTTGGCTAGCAGTAAGGTCTAGCACAGATACGCAGTATTTT.

This clonotype turned up a few times. V gene TRBV6-5 combines with J gene TRBJ2-4; 8 nucleotides align to TRBD1. With 2 bases clipped from V and 2 bases from J, the junction kept 2 bases outside the gene matches. This CDR3 is built from 15 residues. Germline assignment: CDR1 MNHEY and CDR2 SVGAGI. CDR3 loop: CASSYRTGSKNIQYF. DNA for the CDR3: TGTGCCAGCAGTTACCGGACAGGGTCCAAAAACATTCAGTACTTC.

In its sample, this clonotype was seen a few times. The V and J genes are TRBV20-1 and TRBJ1-4, with D possibly matching TRBD1 (6 bases). Germline CDR1 reads DFQATT; CDR2 reads SNEGSKA (reference sequence). The length of the CDR3 is 13 residues. Trimming pared 7 bases from V and 1 base from J, leaving 10 bases between. CDR3 protein: CSVLQGTNEKLFF. The DNA of the CDR3 is TGCAGTGTTTTACAGGGAACTAATGAAAAACTGTTTTTT.

The rearrangement joins TRBV7-2 to TRBJ2-3, with D perhaps matching TRBD1 or TRBD2 (5 bases each). CDR3 length: 15 residues. The V end lost 5 bases, the J end lost 1 base, and 13 bases lay between the germline ends. Germline values: CDR1 SGHTA, CDR2 FQGNSA. The CDR3 loop is CASSPFGAGTDTQYF. The CDR3 nucleotides read TGTGCCAGCAGCCCCTTCGGGGCGGGCACAGATACGCAGTATTTT.

This clonotype was detected only a few times. V gene TRBV9 combines with J gene TRBJ2-7; 13 nucleotides match TRBD2. This CDR3 region has 18 residues. After removal of 2 bases from V and 4 bases from J, the junction contained 12 bases not matched to a gene. Per the germline V gene, CDR1 is SGDLS and CDR2 is YYNGEE. CDR3 nucleotides: TGTGCCAGCAGCGTGGGACTAGGGACTAGCGGGGACCTGTACGAGCAGTACTTC. It encodes CASSVGLGTSGDLYEQYF.

The chain combines TRBV7-6 with TRBJ2-5; 7 bases align to TRBD2. The germline V gene has CDR1 SGHVS and CDR2 FNYEAQ. J lost 4 bases, V lost 5 bases, and 4 bases had no gene match. The CDR3 sequence is 13 residues long. In nucleotides, the CDR3 is TGTGCCAGCAGCCCTTGGGGGGGAGAGACCCAGTACTTC. It yields the protein CASSPWGGETQYF.

The chain recombines TRBV7-6 with TRBJ1-3, with a possible D match to TRBD1 (5 bases). V shed 8 bases and J shed 2 bases, with 10 bases lying between them. CDR3 length: 13 residues. Germline V CDR1 and CDR2: SGHVS, FNYEAQ. The chain's CDR3 is CASASGPGNTIYF. The CDR3 coding sequence is TGTGCCAGCGCCTCGGGGCCTGGAAACACCATATATTTT.

This clonotype was found a few times. The gene calls are TRBV5-1 and TRBJ2-2; 9 bases are shared with TRBD2. The CDR3 loop spans 15 amino acids. In germline, CDR1 is SGHRS, CDR2 YFSETQ. With V trimmed by 4 bases and J by 1 base, 2 bases remained unmatched. The CDR3: CASSSSGGNTGELFF. The CDR3, as DNA: TGCGCCAGCAGCAGTAGCGGGGGGAACACCGGGGAGCTGTTTTTT.

The rearrangement uses TRBV23-1 and TRBJ2-7, with TRBD2 matching 7 bases. TRBV23-1 is labeled an ORF, and its function is uncertain. The CDR3 consists of 13 residues. Trimming at V came to 4 bases and at J to 3 bases, leaving 3 bases not matched to a gene. The CDR3 DNA sequence: TGCGCCAGCAGTCCGGGGGGATGCTACGAGCAGTACGTC. As protein: CASSPGGCYEQYV.

This clonotype has a count of ten or more. The chain recombines TRBV7-2 with TRBJ2-2; D gene uncertain. Germline V gene sequence: CDR1 SGHTA, CDR2 FQGNSA. The CDR3 extends over 16 amino acids. Between the trimmed V and J ends, which lost 3 bases and 1 base, there was a span of 12 bases. CDR3 protein: CASSFGQSLNTGELFF. CDR3 coding DNA: TGTGCCAGCAGCTTCGGCCAGTCCTTGAACACCGGGGAGCTGTTTTTT.

This clonotype has just a few counts. J is TRBJ1-4 and V is TRBV4-3; D not certain. The germline CDR1 and CDR2 sequences are LGHNA and YSLEER. CDR3 length: 15 amino acids. Trimming took off 0 bases at V and 8 bases at J, with 13 bases between the two ends. The DNA of the CDR3 is TGCGCCAGCAGCCAAGACCCCAGCAGCGGGGAAAAACTGTTTTTT. Protein product: CASSQDPSSGEKLFF.